A selection of T cell receptor beta chains follows, all from one sample in a study of CD8 T cells in ankylosing spondylitis. TCRdb processed the 5' RACE reads anew with MiXCR; each CDR3 protein has one entry. The table records roughly 450,000 distinct CDR3 sequences, approximately 26% of them present only once. The specimen sequenced was blood, either unsorted or a sorted T cell fraction (not recorded which). All receptors derive from a male donor with ankylosing spondylitis. The CDR3 runs from the conserved cysteine through the conserved F or W. D genes are given only for firm matches. Clone size is stated in some rows and not others, as once, few, many or a class when expanded.

abundance	v_gene	j_gene	d_gene	CDR3nt	CDR3aa
few	TRBV29-1	TRBJ2-3	TRBD2	TGCAGCGCAAAGACGGGACTAGGTTCGCAGTATTTT	CSAKTGLGSQYF
many	TRBV9	TRBJ2-7	TRBD2	TGTGCCAGCAGCGAGGGACTAGCGGGAACCCACTACGAGCAGTACTTC	CASSEGLAGTHYEQYF
NA	TRBV5-1	TRBJ2-5	TRBD2	TGCGCCAGCAGCTTGGTTCGGTCTAGCGGCTTGGAGACCCAGTACTTC	CASSLVRSSGLETQYF
many	TRBV3-1	TRBJ2-2	NA	TGTGCCAGCAGCCAAGTCGGGGAGCTGTTTTTT	CASSQVGELFF
few	TRBV20-1	TRBJ2-1	TRBD2	TGCAGTGCTAGTACGACTAGCGGAGCTGCTCTTTCCTACAATGAGCAGTTCTTC	CSASTTSGAALSYNEQFF
NA	TRBV11-2	TRBJ2-1	TRBD2	TGTGCCAGCAGCCCCCGGACTAGCGGGATACTTTCCTACAATGAGCAGTTCTTC	CASSPRTSGILSYNEQFF
few	TRBV3-1	TRBJ2-6	TRBD1	TGTGCCAGCAGCCTTTGGGGGGACAGGGGATCCCCTGGGGCCAACGTCCTGACTTTC	CASSLWGDRGSPGANVLTF
few	TRBV25-1	TRBJ1-1	NA	TGTGCCAGCAGTCGATCGGCATCTTGGAACACTGAAGCTTTCTTT	CASSRSASWNTEAFF
many	TRBV11-2	TRBJ1-1	NA	TGTGCCAGCAGGACTGGGGCGGGGGAAGCTTTCTTT	CASRTGAGEAFF
few	TRBV10-3	TRBJ2-1	NA	TGTAGTACGACACCCGATCCAAACTCCTACAATGAGCAGTTCTTC	CSTTPDPNSYNEQFF
NA	TRBV10-3	TRBJ2-1	TRBD2	TGTGCCATCAGGACTAGCGGGTCTAGCTCCTACAATGAGCAGTTCTTC	CAIRTSGSSSYNEQFF
NA	TRBV18	TRBJ1-4	TRBD1	TGTGCCAGCTCACCTCAGGGGGCAGGTGAAAAACTGTTTTTT	CASSPQGAGEKLFF
NA	TRBV20-1	TRBJ2-2	TRBD1	TGCAGTGCTACCGGAGACAGGGGTATCGGGGAGCTGTTTTTT	CSATGDRGIGELFF
few	TRBV20-1	TRBJ2-3	NA	TGCAGTGTCCCGCGGGGGCACGACACAGATACGCAGTATTTT	CSVPRGHDTDTQYF
few	TRBV5-1	TRBJ2-2	TRBD2	TGCGCCAGCAGCTTGGAAAGCGGGAGTGGCGGGGAGCTGTTTTTT	CASSLESGSGGELFF
NA	TRBV20-1	TRBJ1-3	NA	TGCAGTGCTAGCCAATTCTCTGGAAACACCATATATTTT	CSASQFSGNTIYF
NA	TRBV27	TRBJ2-4	TRBD2	TGTGCCAGCAGTGCTAGCGGGACGACCAAAAACATTCAGTACTTC	CASSASGTTKNIQYF
few	TRBV5-1	TRBJ2-7	NA	TGCGCCAGCAGCCCAAGGACAGACCCCTACGAGCAGTACTTC	CASSPRTDPYEQYF
NA	TRBV11-3	TRBJ2-2	NA	TGTGCCAGCAGCTTAGTTGGGGCCTACCCCGGGGAGCTGTTTTTT	CASSLVGAYPGELFF
NA	TRBV9	TRBJ2-3	NA	TGTGCCAGCAGCGTAGCCACAGGGCTAGATACGCAGTATTTT	CASSVATGLDTQYF
many	TRBV9	TRBJ2-2	NA	TGTGCCAGCAGCCTAGAGACGGGAGGGGAGCTGTTTTTT	CASSLETGGELFF
NA	TRBV5-1	TRBJ1-1	NA	TGCGCCAGCAGGCTTATCCTGCCCACAGGGTCCGAAAGGAACACTGAAGCTTTCTTT	CASRLILPTGSERNTEAFF
NA	TRBV5-1	TRBJ1-3	TRBD1	TGCGCCAGCAGCTTGTTGACAGGGGGCGCGAATGGAAACACCATATATTTT	CASSLLTGGANGNTIYF
NA	TRBV11-3	TRBJ2-7	NA	TGTGCCAGCAGCTTTGTAGAGGGCCCGACTAACGAGCAGTACTTC	CASSFVEGPTNEQYF
NA	TRBV7-2	TRBJ1-6	NA	TGTGCCAGCAGCCCGGGAGCACCCCTCCACTTT	CASSPGAPLHF
NA	TRBV29-1	TRBJ2-5	NA	TGCAGCGTTGAAAACCCGTTCGACAGGAGCCAAGAGACCCAGTACTTC	CSVENPFDRSQETQYF
NA	TRBV20-1	TRBJ1-6	NA	TGCAGTGCTAAGCTAGGTCTGAATTCACCCCTCCACTTT	CSAKLGLNSPLHF
few	TRBV29-1	TRBJ2-1	NA	TGCAGCGTTGAAGGGGGGGCCGGGACCTACAATGAGCAGTTCTTC	CSVEGGAGTYNEQFF
many	TRBV29-1	TRBJ2-3	NA	TGCAGCGTAGCCCAAGGAGGGACTCCAGATACGCAGTATTTT	CSVAQGGTPDTQYF
NA	TRBV20-1	TRBJ2-1	NA	TGCAGTGCTAGGCAGGACGGCCCATACAATGAGCAGTTCTTC	CSARQDGPYNEQFF
NA	TRBV27	TRBJ2-7	TRBD2	TGTGCCAGCAGTTATCGTAGCGGGAGGTCCTACGAGCAGTACTTC	CASSYRSGRSYEQYF
NA	TRBV3-1	TRBJ1-2	TRBD1	TGTGCCAGCACCCAGGCGGGACAGAACTATGGCTACACCTTC	CASTQAGQNYGYTF
NA	TRBV15	TRBJ2-1	TRBD2	TGTGCCACCAGCAGGGTAGCGGGAAGCTACAATGAGCAGTTCTTC	CATSRVAGSYNEQFF
few	TRBV2	TRBJ1-5	NA	TGTGCCAGCAGCCGGATATCGAGCAATCAGCCCCAGCATTTT	CASSRISSNQPQHF
NA	TRBV6-5	TRBJ2-7	TRBD1	TGTGCCAGCAGTTACTCGAAGGGGACAGACGAGCAGTACTTC	CASSYSKGTDEQYF
NA	TRBV29-1	TRBJ2-7	NA	TGCAGCGCCCGAGAGGGTTTACCCTACGAGCAGTACTTC	CSAREGLPYEQYF
NA	TRBV3-1	TRBJ2-3	NA	TGTGCCAGCAGCCAAGGCCGGGTTGGTACGCAGTATTTT	CASSQGRVGTQYF
NA	TRBV4-2	TRBJ2-1	TRBD2	TGTGCCAGCAGCCAAGAGGGTAGCGGGAACCCCTACAATGAGCAGTTCTTC	CASSQEGSGNPYNEQFF